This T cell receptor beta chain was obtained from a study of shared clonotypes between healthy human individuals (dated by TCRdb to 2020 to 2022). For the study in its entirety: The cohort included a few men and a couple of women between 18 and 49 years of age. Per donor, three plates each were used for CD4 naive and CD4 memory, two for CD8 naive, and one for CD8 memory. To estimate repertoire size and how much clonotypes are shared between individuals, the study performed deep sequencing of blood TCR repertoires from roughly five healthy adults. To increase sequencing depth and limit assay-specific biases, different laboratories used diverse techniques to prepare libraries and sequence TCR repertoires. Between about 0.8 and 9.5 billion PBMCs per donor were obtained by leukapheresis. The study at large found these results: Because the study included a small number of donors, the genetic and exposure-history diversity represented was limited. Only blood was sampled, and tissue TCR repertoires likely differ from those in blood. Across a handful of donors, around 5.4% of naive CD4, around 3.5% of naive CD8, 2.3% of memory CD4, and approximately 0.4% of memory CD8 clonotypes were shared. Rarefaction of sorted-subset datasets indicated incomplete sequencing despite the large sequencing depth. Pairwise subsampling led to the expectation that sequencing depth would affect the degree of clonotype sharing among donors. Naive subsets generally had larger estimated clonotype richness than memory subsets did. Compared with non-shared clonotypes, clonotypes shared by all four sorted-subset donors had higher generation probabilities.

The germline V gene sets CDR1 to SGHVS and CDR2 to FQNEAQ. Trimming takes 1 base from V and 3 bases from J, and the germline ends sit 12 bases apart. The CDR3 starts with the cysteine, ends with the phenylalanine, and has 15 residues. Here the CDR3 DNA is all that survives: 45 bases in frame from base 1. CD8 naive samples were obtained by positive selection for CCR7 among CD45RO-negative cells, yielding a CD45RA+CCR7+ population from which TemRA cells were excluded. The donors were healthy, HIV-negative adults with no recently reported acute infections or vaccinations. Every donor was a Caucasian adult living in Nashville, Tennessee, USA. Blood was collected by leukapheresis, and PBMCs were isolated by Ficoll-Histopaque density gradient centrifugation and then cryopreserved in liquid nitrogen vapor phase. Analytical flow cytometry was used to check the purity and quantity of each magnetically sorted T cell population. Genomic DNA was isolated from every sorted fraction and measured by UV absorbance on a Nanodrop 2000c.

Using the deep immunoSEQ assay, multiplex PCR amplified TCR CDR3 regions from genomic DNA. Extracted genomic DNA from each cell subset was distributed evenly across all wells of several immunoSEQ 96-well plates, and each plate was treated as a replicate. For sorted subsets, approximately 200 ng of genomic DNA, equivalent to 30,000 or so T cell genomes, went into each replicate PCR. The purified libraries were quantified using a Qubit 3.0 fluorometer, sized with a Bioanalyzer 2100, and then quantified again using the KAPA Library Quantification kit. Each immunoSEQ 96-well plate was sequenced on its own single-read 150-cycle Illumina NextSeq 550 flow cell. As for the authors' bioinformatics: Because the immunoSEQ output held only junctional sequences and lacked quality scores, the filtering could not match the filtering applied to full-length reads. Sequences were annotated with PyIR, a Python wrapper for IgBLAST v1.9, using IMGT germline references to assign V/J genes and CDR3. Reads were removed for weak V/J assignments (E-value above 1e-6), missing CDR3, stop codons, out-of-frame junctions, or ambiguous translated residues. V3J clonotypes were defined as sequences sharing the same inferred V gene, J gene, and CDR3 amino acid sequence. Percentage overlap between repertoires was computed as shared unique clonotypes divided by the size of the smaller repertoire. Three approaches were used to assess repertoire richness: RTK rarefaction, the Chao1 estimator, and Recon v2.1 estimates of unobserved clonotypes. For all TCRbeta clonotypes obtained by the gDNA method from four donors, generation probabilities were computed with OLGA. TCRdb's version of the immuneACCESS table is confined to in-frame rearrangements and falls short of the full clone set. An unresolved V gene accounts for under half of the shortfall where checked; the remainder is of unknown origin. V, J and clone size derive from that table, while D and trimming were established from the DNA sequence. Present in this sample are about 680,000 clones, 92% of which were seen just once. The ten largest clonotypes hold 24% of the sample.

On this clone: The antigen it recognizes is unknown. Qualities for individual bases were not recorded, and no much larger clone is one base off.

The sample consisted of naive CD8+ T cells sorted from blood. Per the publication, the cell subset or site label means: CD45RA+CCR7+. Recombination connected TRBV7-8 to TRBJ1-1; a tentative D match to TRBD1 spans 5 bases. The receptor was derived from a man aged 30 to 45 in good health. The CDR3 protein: CASSLGTGRYTEAFF. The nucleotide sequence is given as TGTGCCAGCAGCTTAGGAACAGGACGGTACACTGAAGCTTTCTTT.